This TCR beta chain was identified during a study of blood T cell repertoires in COVID-19. The CDR3 is 11 amino acids. The germline V gene encodes CDR1 MNHEY and CDR2 SVGAGI. The ends were cut back, 6 bases at V and 8 bases at J, with 11 bases in the middle. Produced via immunoSEQ multiplex PCR; TCRdb's table is partial and in-frame only. The table shows about 75,000 clones, with 85% to 90% occurring only once. The V and J genes are TRBV6-5 and TRBJ2-7; maybe TRBD1 (5 bases). The receptor was isolated from a human donor in a cohort sampled during active COVID-19. The material sequenced was peripheral blood. The CDR3 DNA reads TGTGCCAGCAGCCCAGGGTACCAGCAGTACTTC. Its protein product is CASSPGYQQYF.